This T cell receptor (beta chain) stems from a study of blood T cell repertoires in COVID-19. Study-level background: Collection of acute and convalescent COVID-19 samples took place in the United States, Italy and Spain. Sources were T cells, B-cell-depleted T cells, or PBMCs; the material itself was cDNA or gDNA.

The repertoire was sequenced with immunoSEQ multiplex PCR; TCRdb's copy has only in-frame clones and lacks some. The repertoire holds some 170,000 clones, about 87% seen once, with around an eighth in the top ten. Per germline, CDR1 MNHEY and CDR2 SVGEGT. With 5 bases clipped from V and 4 bases from J, the junction kept 11 bases outside the gene matches. The CDR3 totals 16 residues. In Seattle, patients joined the study during active infection and were tracked longitudinally. V usage is TRBV6-2 or TRBV6-3 and J usage is TRBJ1-5; 7 positions agree with TRBD1. The sample consisted of peripheral blood. This sequence originates from a woman between 65 and 79 years old with COVID-19, enrolled during active disease. This chain's CDR3 is CASSRLTGERNQPQHF. For the CDR3, the DNA is TGTGCCAGCAGTAGACTAACAGGGGAAAGAAATCAGCCCCAGCATTTT.